Each of the 21 T cell receptor beta chains below was sequenced from the same sample in a study of cytomegalovirus exposure and HLA in healthy donors. The PCR ran on 60 Vbeta and 13 Jbeta primers. The protocol was immunoSEQ multiplex PCR, while the TCRdb copy is restricted to in-frame clones and leaves out a portion. The sample has fewer than 100,000 clones, around 80% seen once; the top ten hold roughly 2.6%. The sample comprised PBMCs. These receptors came from a male donor in good health and CMV-seropositive.

This clone was seen a few times. The chain joins TRBV5-5 to TRBJ1-5, with a possible D match to TRBD1 (5 bases). Trimming took off 7 bases at V and 6 bases at J, with 11 bases between the two ends. From germline, CDR1 is SGHKS and CDR2 YYEKEE (reference sequence). This CDR3 has 12 amino acids. CDR3 loop: CASPGRSQPQHF. The DNA of the CDR3 is TGTGCCAGCCCAGGGAGGAGTCAGCCCCAGCATTTT.

The chain links TRBV27 to TRBJ2-6, with 8 bases identical to TRBD2. CDR1 is MNHEY, CDR2 SMNVEV, per germline (reference sequence). The trim removed 8 bases at V and 0 bases at J, leaving 9 bases unmatched. This CDR3 has 17 amino acids. The DNA for the CDR3 is TGTGCCAGCCGGGGGGGACGACTTAGCTCTGGGGCCAACGTCCTGACTTTC. Translation: CASRGGRLSSGANVLTF.

In its sample, this clone was seen once. The chain links TRBV10-1 to TRBJ2-2; the D gene is possibly TRBD1 (6 bases). Germline V gene data show CDR1 as WNHNN and CDR2 as SYGVQD (reference sequence). Trimming removed 5 bases at V and 0 bases at J, with 10 bases between. The CDR3 extends over 15 amino acids. CDR3 sequence (DNA): TGCGCCAGCAGTAAGGACAGCGCGAACACCGGGGAGCTGTTTTTT. It translates to CASSKDSANTGELFF.

The chain combines TRBV7-3 with TRBJ1-2; D may be TRBD1 (5 bases). The germline gives CDR1 SGHTA, CDR2 FQGTGA. This CDR3 has 13 amino acids. The V gene lost 5 bases and the J gene lost 4 bases, with 11 bases spanning the gap. The CDR3 reads CASSASQGYGYTF. CDR3 in DNA: TGTGCCAGCAGCGCATCCCAGGGCTATGGCTACACCTTC.

The chain carries TRBV7-9 and TRBJ2-5, with D possibly being TRBD1 (6 bases). The germline V and J ends were trimmed by 5 bases and 2 bases, with 12 bases remaining between them. The length of the CDR3 is 14 residues. Germline lookup yields CDR1 SEHNR and CDR2 FQNEAQ (reference sequence). In DNA form, the CDR3 reads TGTGCCAGCAGCATCGGACAGAAACAAGAGACCCAGTACTTC. Translating gives CASSIGQKQETQYF.

The chain is built from TRBV4-1 and TRBJ2-3; 7 positions agree with TRBD1. The CDR3 covers 15 residues. Trimming cost V 4 bases and J 0 bases; bases outside gene matches: 4. From germline, CDR1 is MGHRA and CDR2 YSYEKL. For the CDR3, the DNA is TGCGCCAGCAGCCTCCGGGACAGTAGCACAGATACGCAGTATTTT. It specifies CASSLRDSSTDTQYF.

This clone was counted between two and nine times. The chain combines TRBV6-1 with TRBJ1-4; no reliable D call. V was cut by 3 bases and J by 7 bases, with 9 bases left in between. The CDR3 contains 13 residues. Germline CDR1 reads MNHNS; CDR2 reads SASEGT. CDR3 coding DNA: TGTGCCAGCAGTGACAGTAGGAGTGAAAAACTGTTTTTT. This codes for CASSDSRSEKLFF.

The V call is TRBV1, the J call TRBJ2-4; the table's D call, TRBD2, was not checked against the DNA. TRBV1 is reported as a pseudogene. The CDR3 spans 17 residues. The CDR3 reads CTELTGTSGTTKNIQYF. CDR3 nucleotide sequence: TGCACCGAGCTGACCGGGACTAGCGGGACTACCAAAAACATTCAGTACTTC.

This chain connects TRBV19 to TRBJ1-1, with D uncertain. This CDR3 comprises 12 residues. Germline values: CDR1 LNHDA, CDR2 SQIVND (reference sequence). With 4 bases removed from V and 1 base from J, the gap between germline ends came to 4 bases. The DNA of the CDR3 is TGTGCCAGTAGTAGACAGAACACTGAAGCTTTCTTT. Its protein is CASSRQNTEAFF. The full variable domain, rest sourced from reference TRBV19 and TRBJ1-1, is DGGITQSPKYLFRKEGQNVTLSCEQNLNHDAMYWYRQDPGQGLRLIYYSQIVNDFQKGDIAEGYSVSREKKESFPLTVTSAQKNPTAFYLCASSRQNTEAFFGQGTRLTVV.

The sample holds one count of this clone. The chain employs TRBV6-4 and TRBJ2-1, with D possibly being TRBD1 (6 bases). This CDR3 is 14 amino acids long. Trimming took 8 bases from V and 11 from J, leaving 22 bases between them. The germline CDR1 and CDR2 sequences are MRHNA and SNTAGT. The CDR3 DNA follows: TGTGCCAGCTCCCCAGAAATGGACAGCTTTAAGCAGTTCTTC. Its translation: CASSPEMDSFKQFF.

The genes are TRBV19 and TRBJ1-1; D is perhaps TRBD1 (6 bases). V was clipped by 0 bases and J by 4 bases, with 15 bases between them. The germline gives CDR1 LNHDA, CDR2 SQIVND (reference sequence). The CDR3 runs 16 residues. The CDR3 sequence is CASSIDLGGRSTEAFF. The CDR3, as DNA: TGTGCCAGTAGTATAGATCTTGGGGGCCGGTCCACTGAAGCTTTCTTT.

The V and J genes are TRBV5-1 and TRBJ2-7, with 10 positions matching TRBD2. The V and J ends lost 0 bases and 4 bases, in that order; junction bases with no gene match: 22. The CDR3 has 21 amino acids. CDR1 is SGHRS and CDR2 is YFSETQ in the germline V gene. The CDR3 nucleotides read TGCGCCAGCAGCTTGGCCGGACAGGGTATGGCCCTAGCGGGAGTTCATTACGAGCAGTACTTC. As protein: CASSLAGQGMALAGVHYEQYF.

The V and J genes are TRBV18 and TRBJ2-7; 7 positions match TRBD2. This CDR3 comprises 16 residues. Germline V gives CDR1 KGHSH, CDR2 LQKENI. V lost 1 base to trimming and J lost 0 bases; unmatched junction nucleotides: 6. In nucleotides, the CDR3 is TGTGCCAGCTCACCACTTACCCTAGCGGCCTCCTACGAGCAGTACTTC. Translated, it gives CASSPLTLAASYEQYF.

The CDR3 sequence: CASSSGLASTDTQYF. CDR3 DNA: TGCGCCAGCAGCTCCGGACTAGCCTCCACAGATACGCAGTATTTT. The chain joins TRBV5-1 to TRBJ2-3, with 8 bases matching TRBD2. This CDR3 region has 15 residues. Germline V gene data show CDR1 as SGHRS and CDR2 as YFSETQ. With 3 bases clipped from V and 2 bases from J, the junction kept 5 bases outside the gene matches.

The genes are TRBV7-9 and TRBJ1-3, with 7 positions matching TRBD1. The CDR3 runs 17 residues. V trimming: 5 bases; J trimming: 4 bases; junction bases outside the gene matches: 14. The V gene's germline CDR1 is SEHNR and CDR2 FQNEAQ (reference sequence). The CDR3, as DNA: TGTGCCAGCAGCATTAGACAGGGTGCCGAGTCGGGAAACACCATATATTTT. Protein sequence: CASSIRQGAESGNTIYF.

This clone was counted a single time. V and J are TRBV7-9 and TRBJ2-7; 9 nucleotides match TRBD1. This CDR3 contains 15 residues. Losses at the gene ends were 1 base for V and 5 bases for J; bases not matched to a gene: 6. The V gene's germline CDR1 is SEHNR and CDR2 FQNEAQ (reference sequence). CDR3 sequence (DNA): TGTGCCAGCAGCTTAGGGGGACAGGGCCACCACGAGCAGTACTTC. Encoded protein: CASSLGGQGHHEQYF.

The V gene is TRBV28, the J gene TRBJ2-7; D ambiguous. The CDR3 has 11 amino acids. The germline gives CDR1 MDHEN, CDR2 SYDVKM. Trimming stripped 2 bases from V and 5 bases from J, with 4 bases between. Here the CDR3 DNA reads TGTGCCAGCAGTTTAGGAGACGAGCAGTACTTC. The encoded protein is CASSLGDEQYF. Drawing the rest from reference TRBV28 and TRBJ2-7, the complete variable domain is DVKVTQSSRYLVKRTGEKVFLECVQDMDHENMFWYRQDPGLGLRLIYFSYDVKMKEKGDIPEGYSVSREKKERFSLILESASTNQTSMYLCASSLGDEQYFGPGTRLTVT.

V usage is TRBV6-5 and J usage is TRBJ1-2, with 12 bases that match TRBD1. The junction had 4 bases not matched to a gene; V was cut back by 2 bases and J by 6 bases. The V gene's germline CDR1 is MNHEY and CDR2 SVGAGI. CDR3 length: 15 amino acids. CDR3 DNA: TGTGCCAGCAGTTACACCGGGACAGGGGGCGATGGCTACACCTTC. Translated, it gives CASSYTGTGGDGYTF.

The genes are TRBV7-2 and TRBJ1-2, with no clear D. V shed 2 bases and J shed 8 bases, with 9 bases lying between them. The CDR3 covers 12 residues. Germline V CDR1 and CDR2: SGHTA, FQGNSA. The CDR3 sequence is CASSLRVGGYTF. CDR3 sequence (DNA): TGTGCCAGCAGCTTACGGGTCGGGGGCTACACCTTC.

The V and J genes are TRBV14 and TRBJ2-1, with D possibly being TRBD1 (5 bases). The CDR3 has 14 residues. V was shortened by 1 base and J by 8 bases, with 12 bases between the two germline ends. Germline V CDR1 and CDR2: SGHDN, FVKESK. The DNA for the CDR3 is TGTGCCAGCAGCCAAGGACTGGCAGGGCATGAGCAGTTCTTC. As protein: CASSQGLAGHEQFF.

The chain employs TRBV2 and TRBJ2-3; 9 bases align to TRBD1. Germline assignment: CDR1 SNHLY and CDR2 FYNNEI. V was pared by 4 bases and J by 1 base, with 6 bases of the junction left unmatched. CDR3 length: 16 amino acids. DNA for the CDR3: TGTGCCAGCAGTGCGGGGGACAGGGCGGGCACAGATACGCAGTATTTT. It translates to CASSAGDRAGTDTQYF.